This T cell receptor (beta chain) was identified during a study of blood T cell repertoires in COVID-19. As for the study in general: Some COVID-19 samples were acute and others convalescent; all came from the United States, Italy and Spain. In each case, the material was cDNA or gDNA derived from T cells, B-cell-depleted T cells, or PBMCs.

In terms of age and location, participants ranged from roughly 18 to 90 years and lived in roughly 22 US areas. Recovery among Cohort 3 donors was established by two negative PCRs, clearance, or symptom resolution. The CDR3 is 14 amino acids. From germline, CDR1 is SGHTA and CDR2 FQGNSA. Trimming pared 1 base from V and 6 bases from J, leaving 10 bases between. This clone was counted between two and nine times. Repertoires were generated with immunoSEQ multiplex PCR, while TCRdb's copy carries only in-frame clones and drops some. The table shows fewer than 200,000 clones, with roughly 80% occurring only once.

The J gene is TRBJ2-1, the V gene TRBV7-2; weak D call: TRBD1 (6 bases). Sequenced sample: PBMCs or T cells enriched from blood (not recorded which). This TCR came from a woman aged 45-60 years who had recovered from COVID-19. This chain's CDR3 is CASSLVQGRNEQFF. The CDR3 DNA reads TGTGCCAGCAGCTTAGTGCAGGGGCGCAATGAGCAGTTCTTC. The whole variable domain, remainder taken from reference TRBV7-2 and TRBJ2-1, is GAGVSQSPSNKVTEKGKDVELRCDPISGHTALYWYRQSLGQGLEFLIYFQGNSAPDKSGLPSDRFSAERTGGSVSTLTIQRTQQEDSAVYLCASSLVQGRNEQFFGPGTRLTVL.